The source of this T cell receptor beta chain is a study of cytomegalovirus exposure and HLA in healthy donors (dated by TCRdb to 2016 to 2017). About the full investigation: An earlier analysis of approximately 640 of the donors reported approximately 290 Gb of sequence data and approximately 110 million unique TCR beta sequences from 150 million to 200 million T cells. An early release covering 550 to 650 HLA-typed donors comprised about 300 gigabases of sequencing data and roughly 85 million unique TCR sequences. The genetic ancestry cluster associated with self-reported Caucasian donors included about 81% of the 350 to 500 genotyped donors. The study aimed to test whether cataloging public T cell receptors could reveal signatures of past pathogen exposure. The study profiled the T cell repertoires of 500 to 800 subjects by immunosequencing and related them to cytomegalovirus serostatus. In addition to the first cohort of around 670 subjects, a separate validation cohort of approximately 110 different subjects was used. High-throughput TCR immunosequencing, statistical association of individual TCRs with disease status, and machine learning were combined to predict cytomegalovirus infection status. A later analysis re-examined previously published TCR beta repertoires from just over 650 donors and added high-resolution HLA genotyping to investigate patterns of TCR occurrence. Rather than drawing on any new phenotypic data, the later analysis identified candidate immune exposures from TCR beta sequences and the way those sequences occurred across donors. To decide whether each TCR beta V gene segment behaved as functional or pseudogenic, an earlier analysis of some 600 of the donors relied on high-throughput TCR beta sequencing. Donor age, sex, ethnicity and CMV serostatus were collected together with the repertoire data. In a later genetic analysis, genome-wide SNP genotypes for about 60% of the 666 donors were used, and that subset was treated as a discovery cohort. All discovery cohort repertoires had been generated on a single sequencing platform. Both class I and class II loci were covered by HLA typing, at four-digit resolution. Typing coverage differed by locus: A, B, C, DRB1 and DQB1 were typed in roughly 620-640 donors, DQA1 in about 510, DPA1 in some 570, and DPB1 in 400 to 490. Five DR-DQ haplotypes were handled as single units for association and clustering because linkage in the cohort was strong. Among a few hundred genotyped donors of the cohort, an average of roughly 240,000 unique TCR beta nucleotide sequences were sequenced per donor, around 20% of them non-productive.

Receptor amplification or capture employed the immunoSEQ multiplex PCR assay. A mixture of 60 forward primers for TCR Vbeta segments and 13 reverse primers for TCR Jbeta segments was used in the multiplex PCR. The CDR3 region of rearranged TCR beta genes was amplified from genomic DNA with a multiplex PCR assay. Amplified TCR beta libraries were sequenced as 87-base-pair reads on the Illumina HiSeq System. The original pipeline was this. A later analysis tallied 75 million to 95 million unique TCR beta chains across the approximately 670 repertoires, and about 10 million of those chains were shared by two or more donors. A nearest-neighbor algorithm error-corrected the raw reads and collapsed the reads into unique sequences, merging closely related sequences to remove PCR and sequencing errors. Alignment of CDR3 sequences to IMGT reference sequences was used to assign V, D and J gene segments. For a sequence to be retained, a match of at least six nucleotides was required to both a V gene segment and a J gene segment. A rearrangement was called productive if the CDR3 had no stop codons and remained in frame with V and J, and every other rearrangement was called non-productive. CDR3 was defined by IMGT convention, running from the second conserved V-encoded cysteine to the conserved J-encoded phenylalanine. In an earlier analysis of 587 of the donors, sequences lacking an unambiguous match to a single V gene segment were excluded. An earlier analysis of just under 600 of the donors called V segments functional above 56.7% productive rearrangements and segregating when the between-donor standard deviation exceeded 5%. To diagnose cytomegalovirus status from the catalog of TCR beta chain sequences, a statistical classification framework was built. In a later analysis, V and J genes were assigned by comparing TCR nucleotide sequences against IMGT/GENE-DB human TR gene sequences. In a later analysis, CDR3 sequences and most-parsimonious VDJ recombination scenarios were assigned using the TCRdist pipeline. In a later analysis, each TCR beta chain was defined by its CDR3 amino acid sequence together with its V-gene family, and reads lacking a unique V-gene family were excluded. To address suspected cross-contamination and a sequencing artifact, a later analysis removed a few hundred highly shared, low-generation-probability nucleotide sequences. In a later analysis, a clonal expansion index was calculated for each public chain from normalized within-repertoire ranks of inferred template counts. In a later analysis, generation probabilities were computed with a VDJ recombination model fitted to out-of-frame rearrangements, and the resulting probabilities were checked against IGoR. Hypergeometric tests were used in a later analysis to score TCR-TCR, TCR-HLA and TCR-CMV co-occurrence, with a repertoire-size bias correction applied to the TCR pairs. To estimate false discovery rates, a later analysis permuted the HLA or CMV assignments 20 times. A later analysis grouped co-occurring TCRs with DBSCAN, adding TCRdist sequence similarity when clustering within HLA-allele-positive subsets. Co-occurrence clustering excluded repertoires with fewer than 30,000 or more than 120,000 public chains, plus five with anomalous nucleotide sharing. Entries here come from immuneACCESS through TCRdb and include only in-frame sequences with V and J called. Some clones fail to appear in such tables; in the studies checked, an unresolved V gene covers under half of the shortfall, and the cause of the remainder is unknown. V, J and clone size are taken as reported in that table, and D and trimming were inferred from the DNA itself. Per the sample table, the count is around 44,000 clones. In total, the top ten clones hold 5.5% to 6.5% of the sample.

Broader findings and caveats from the paper: A later analysis found that most CMV-associated TCR beta chains appeared HLA-restricted, with HLA associations seemingly driven largely by CMV exposure. According to a later genetic analysis, donors in an Asian-associated ancestry cluster had fewer N-insertions in productive TCRs than the approximately 710-donor mean. When HLA alleles, especially DR and DQ, strongly co-occurred, TCR associations were difficult to assign to individual alleles. A further reported finding was that TCR beta sequences accurately predicted the HLA-A and HLA-B alleles for most subjects in the first cohort. CMV serostatus was the only immune exposure information available for the cohort. The authors suggested that the approach could potentially be generalized to other disease states and immunological phenotypes. Over 15 rarely observed V segments, including chromosome 9 orphons, were excluded from the earlier analysis of 550 to 700 of the donors because counts were too low. Most TCR sequences were observed very rarely across donors, whereas some public TCRs were present in many individuals. In vitro tests confirmed that a few of the cytomegalovirus-associated TCR beta chains recognize cytomegalovirus antigens. The 87-base-pair reads could not distinguish some IMGT-functional V segments, including TRBV6-2 and TRBV6-3, so those segments were excluded. In a later analysis, HLA-associated TCR beta chains showed more clonal expansion and lower generation probabilities than non-associated chains that were equally common. Presence/absence analyses assumed roughly uniform sequencing depth across donors, an assumption that may not hold. According to a later analysis, TCR association rates differed among HLA loci, with DRB1 alleles showing the most associated TCRs and HLA-C alleles showing the fewest. V-gene and J-gene trimming of TCR beta chains was associated with a missense DCLRE1C variant in a later genetic analysis, and the association was replicated in an independent cohort. The classifier was reported to diagnose cytomegalovirus status with high specificity and sensitivity in both the original and validation cohorts. The study listed 164 TCR beta chains as associated with cytomegalovirus. A cluster of highly shared sequence variants was judged likely to be a technical artifact of the sequencing pipeline. In this cohort, only TCR beta chains were sequenced, and detectable features were limited by the absence of alpha or paired-chain data. According to a later analysis, parvovirus B19, influenza, CMV and Epstein-Barr virus appeared linked to several top co-occurrence clusters. Linkage disequilibrium might explain the correlated functional status among segregating V segments, but an unknown experimental factor could not be excluded. In an earlier analysis of fewer than 750 of the donors, most TCR beta V segments were observed in productive rearrangements about 90% or about 30% of the time, broadly matching IMGT annotations. Because HLA typing was unavailable for some donors at each locus, only the typed subset was used in association tests. At a false discovery rate of 0.05, a later analysis linked some 18,000 TCR beta sequences to specific HLA alleles.

In total, roughly 670 healthy bone marrow donors made up the cohort. All cohort members were sampled while nominally healthy, although unrecorded immune exposures were likely present. The donor was CMV seropositive and was included in the group of 250 to 300 seropositive cohort members. A peripheral blood sample was collected from each donor, and TCR beta sequencing was performed on peripheral blood mononuclear cells. Genomic DNA was extracted from the blood cell samples with the Qiagen DNeasy Blood Extraction Kit. Comments on this clone: Its target antigen remains unknown.

The CDR3 contains 13 residues, cysteine and phenylalanine counted. The kept DNA is CDR3 alone, 39 bases in frame from the first base. According to the germline V gene, CDR1 reads SQVTM and CDR2 reads ANQGSEA. The V and J ends are trimmed by 1 base and 9 bases, leaving 13 bases between them. The rearrangement joined TRBV29-1 to TRBJ1-5; a tentative D call is TRBD1 (5 bases match). The sample taken for sequencing was PBMCs. This TCR derives from a male donor in good health and CMV-seropositive. The DNA sequence is as follows: TGCAGCGTTGAAGCCGAAAGGGGTTCGCCCCAGCATTTT. This is translated as CSVEAERGSPQHF.